The 13 T cell receptor beta chains below come from one sample, sequenced in a study of OX40 agonist ivuxolimab in advanced cancers. The protocol was immunoSEQ multiplex PCR, while the TCRdb copy is restricted to in-frame clones and leaves out a portion. The table shows roughly 32,000 clones, with 80% to 85% occurring only once. Sequencing was performed on CD4+ or CD8+ T cells sorted from blood, taken in a trial of the OX40 agonist ivuxolimab. Receptor source: an adult with an advanced solid tumor such as melanoma, head and neck, liver or kidney cancer.

This sequence joins TRBV28 and TRBJ2-7; possibly TRBD1 or TRBD2 for D (5 bases each). V lost 5 bases to trimming and J lost 3 bases, with 26 bases between them. The germline V gene has CDR1 MDHEN and CDR2 SYDVKM. The CDR3 extends over 18 amino acids. CDR3: CASSQTAAAGAINYEQYF. The CDR3 DNA is TGTGCCAGCAGTCAGACAGCCGCCGCCGGGGCCATAAACTACGAGCAGTACTTC.

The J gene is TRBJ2-7, the V gene TRBV2, with D maybe TRBD2 (5 bases). CDR3 length: 14 residues. The V end was cut by 4 bases, the J end by 0 bases, with 10 bases between. Per germline, CDR1 SNHLY and CDR2 FYNNEI. The CDR3 region has the DNA TGTGCCAGCAGTGCACGACGGGGCTCCTACGAGCAGTACTTC. Translation: CASSARRGSYEQYF.

The gene calls are TRBV6-5 and TRBJ1-5; possibly TRBD1 for D (5 bases). This CDR3 is 15 amino acids long. Germline CDR1 is MNHEY and CDR2 is SVGAGI. The V end was cut by 0 bases, the J end by 6 bases, with 12 bases between. Here the CDR3 DNA reads TGTGCCAGCAGTTACTCCGGCAGGGCTGGTCAGCCCCAGCATTTT. Amino acid sequence: CASSYSGRAGQPQHF.

V and J are TRBV5-1 and TRBJ2-1, with 7 bases that match TRBD2. The length of the CDR3 is 16 residues. The J segment lost 0 bases and the V segment lost 4 bases, leaving 7 bases of the junction unmatched. Germline V gene data show CDR1 as SGHRS and CDR2 as YFSETQ. CDR3 nucleotide sequence: TGCGCCAGCAGCCCCAGGGCTAGCGGCTCCTACAATGAGCAGTTCTTC. This codes for CASSPRASGSYNEQFF.

The chain combines TRBV2 with TRBJ1-5; D not resolved. This CDR3 is built from 14 residues. Trimming left V 2 bases short and J 4 bases short, with 9 bases between. Germline V gene data show CDR1 as SNHLY and CDR2 as FYNNEI. The CDR3 loop is CASSEYMRNQPQHF. CDR3 bases: TGTGCCAGCAGTGAATACATGAGAAATCAGCCCCAGCATTTT.

The rearrangement uses TRBV5-1 and TRBJ2-7; the match to TRBD1 covers 9 bases. The CDR3 runs 14 residues. Germline V gene sequence: CDR1 SGHRS, CDR2 YFSETQ. Trimming removed 4 bases from V and 2 bases from J; junction bases left unmatched: 4. CDR3 residues: CASSQGQGTYEQYF. CDR3 nucleotides: TGCGCCAGCAGCCAAGGACAGGGGACCTACGAGCAGTACTTC.

Here the CDR3 DNA reads TGTGCCAGCTCACAGAACAGGGGGCAATCCTACAATGAGCAGTTCTTC. The encoded protein is CASSQNRGQSYNEQFF. V usage is TRBV18 and J usage is TRBJ2-1; 9 nucleotides match TRBD1. V shed 4 bases and J 1 base; nucleotides not matched to a gene: 5. Germline CDR1 is KGHSH and CDR2 is LQKENI. The length of the CDR3 is 16 residues.

V and J are TRBV7-2 and TRBJ2-2, with TRBD2 identical over 13 bases. The CDR3 sequence is 17 residues long. Germline V gene sequence: CDR1 SGHTA, CDR2 FQGNSA. J was trimmed by 0 bases and V by 5 bases; bases with no gene match: 3. The CDR3 protein is CASSTTSGGANTGELFF. CDR3 nucleotides: TGTGCCAGCAGCACCACTAGCGGGGGGGCGAACACCGGGGAGCTGTTTTTT.

The rearrangement uses TRBV5-1 and TRBJ2-3, with D possibly matching TRBD2 (5 bases). V lost 8 bases and J 2 bases, leaving 18 bases between the germline ends. This CDR3 region has 15 residues. CDR1 SGHRS and CDR2 YFSETQ come from the germline V gene. This CDR3 reads CASCPSGIDTDTQYF. The CDR3 DNA follows: TGCGCCAGTTGCCCCTCGGGGATCGACACAGATACGCAGTATTTT. Full variable domain (missing parts from reference TRBV5-1 and TRBJ2-3): KAGVTQTPRYLIKTRGQQVTLSCSPISGHRSVSWYQQTPGQGLQFLFEYFSETQRNKGNFPGRFSGRQFSNSRSEMNVSTLELGDSALYLCASCPSGIDTDTQYFGPGTRLTVL.

The chain uses TRBV7-3 and TRBJ2-5; 7 positions match TRBD1. CDR1 is SGHTA and CDR2 is FQGTGA in the germline V gene. Trimming took 0 bases from V and 5 from J; bases not matched to a gene: 3. The CDR3 contains 14 residues. The CDR3 here is CASSLTGQHETQYF. Written as DNA, the CDR3 is TGTGCCAGCAGCTTAACGGGACAGCACGAGACCCAGTACTTC.

The chain is built from TRBV6-1 and TRBJ1-1, with TRBD1 as a possible D gene (6 bases). There are 13 residues in the CDR3. The germline V gene encodes CDR1 MNHNS and CDR2 SASEGT. Between the trimmed V and J ends, which lost 6 bases and 1 base, there was a span of 9 bases. The CDR3 bases are TGTGCCAGCAGACAGGGATCGAACACTGAAGCTTTCTTT. Translating it yields CASRQGSNTEAFF.

This clone came up once. The genes are TRBV30 and TRBJ1-4; no clear D gene. Deletions cut 3 bases from V and 0 bases from J, with 5 bases between. In germline, CDR1 is GTSNPN, CDR2 SVGIG (reference sequence). This CDR3 comprises 13 residues. In DNA, the CDR3 is TGTGCCTGGAGCGCCGCAACTAATGAAAAACTGTTTTTT. It is translated as CAWSAATNEKLFF.

The chain carries TRBV27 and TRBJ2-5; D is unresolved. Germline V gene lookup returns CDR1 MNHEY and CDR2 SMNVEV (reference sequence). This CDR3 spans 14 amino acids. Trimming cost V 2 bases and J 0 bases, with 7 bases left between them. CDR3 region: CASSLSQYQETQYF. As DNA, the CDR3 is TGTGCCAGCAGTTTAAGCCAGTACCAAGAGACCCAGTACTTC.